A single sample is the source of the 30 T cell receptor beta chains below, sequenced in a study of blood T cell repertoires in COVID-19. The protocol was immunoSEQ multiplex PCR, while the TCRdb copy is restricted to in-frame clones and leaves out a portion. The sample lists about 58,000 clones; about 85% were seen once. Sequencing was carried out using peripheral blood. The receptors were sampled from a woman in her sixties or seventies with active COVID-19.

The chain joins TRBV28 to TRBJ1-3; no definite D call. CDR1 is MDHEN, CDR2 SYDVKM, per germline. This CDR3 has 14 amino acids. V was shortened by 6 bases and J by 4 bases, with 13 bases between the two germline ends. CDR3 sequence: CASRPPGLGNTIYF. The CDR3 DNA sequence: TGTGCCAGCAGGCCTCCCGGTCTCGGAAACACCATATATTTT.

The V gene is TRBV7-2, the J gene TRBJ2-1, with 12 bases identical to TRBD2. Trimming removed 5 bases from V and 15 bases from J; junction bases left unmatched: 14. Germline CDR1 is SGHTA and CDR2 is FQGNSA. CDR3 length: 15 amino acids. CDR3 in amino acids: CASSPDLTSGRMLFF. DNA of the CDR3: TGTGCCAGCAGCCCCGACCTGACTAGCGGGAGAATGCTGTTCTTC.

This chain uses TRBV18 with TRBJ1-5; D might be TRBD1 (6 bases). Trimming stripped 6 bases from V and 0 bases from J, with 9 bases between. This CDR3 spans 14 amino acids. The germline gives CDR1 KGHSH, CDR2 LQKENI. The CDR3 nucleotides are TGTGCCAGCTCCCTAGGGGGTAGCAATCAGCCCCAGCATTTT. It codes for CASSLGGSNQPQHF.

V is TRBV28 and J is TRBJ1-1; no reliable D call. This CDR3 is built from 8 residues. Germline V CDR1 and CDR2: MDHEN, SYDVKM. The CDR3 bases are TGTTGGCTCACTGAAGCTTTCTTT. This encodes CWLTEAFF. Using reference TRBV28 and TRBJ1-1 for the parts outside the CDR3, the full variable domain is DVKVTQSSRYLVKRTGEKVFLECVQDMDHENMFWYRQDPGLGLRLIYFSYDVKMKEKGDIPEGYSVSREKKERFSLILESASTNQTSMYLCWLTEAFFGQGTRLTVV.

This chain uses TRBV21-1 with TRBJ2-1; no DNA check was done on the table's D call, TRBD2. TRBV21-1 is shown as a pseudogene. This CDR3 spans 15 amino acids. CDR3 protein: CASSPPIAVYNEQFF. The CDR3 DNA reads TGTGCCAGCAGCCCACCAATAGCGGTCTACAATGAGCAGTTCTTC.

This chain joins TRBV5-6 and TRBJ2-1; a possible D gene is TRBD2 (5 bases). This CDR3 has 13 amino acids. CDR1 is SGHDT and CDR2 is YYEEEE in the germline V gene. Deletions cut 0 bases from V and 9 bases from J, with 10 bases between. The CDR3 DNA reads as TGTGCCAGCAGCTTGGTTCTTGCGGGTGAGCAGTTCTTC. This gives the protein CASSLVLAGEQFF.

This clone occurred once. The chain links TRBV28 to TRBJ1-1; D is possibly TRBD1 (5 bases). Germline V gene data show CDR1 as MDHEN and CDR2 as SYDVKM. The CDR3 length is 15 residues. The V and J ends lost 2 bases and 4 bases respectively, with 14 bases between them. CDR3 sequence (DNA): TGTGCCAGCAGTTTAATGGGGCGTTGGAGCACTGAAGCTTTCTTT. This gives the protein CASSLMGRWSTEAFF.

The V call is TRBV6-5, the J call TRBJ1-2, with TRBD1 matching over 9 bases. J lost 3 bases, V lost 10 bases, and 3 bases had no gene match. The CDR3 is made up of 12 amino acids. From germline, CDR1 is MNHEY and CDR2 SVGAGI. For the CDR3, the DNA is TGTGCCACACGACAGGGGGACTATGGCTACACCTTC. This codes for CATRQGDYGYTF.

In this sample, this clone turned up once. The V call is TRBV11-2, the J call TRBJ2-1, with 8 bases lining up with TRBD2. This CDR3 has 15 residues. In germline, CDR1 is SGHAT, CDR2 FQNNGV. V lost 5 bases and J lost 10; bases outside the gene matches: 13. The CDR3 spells CASSQEAGAAGEQFF. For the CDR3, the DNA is TGTGCCAGCAGCCAAGAAGCGGGAGCCGCGGGGGAGCAGTTCTTC.

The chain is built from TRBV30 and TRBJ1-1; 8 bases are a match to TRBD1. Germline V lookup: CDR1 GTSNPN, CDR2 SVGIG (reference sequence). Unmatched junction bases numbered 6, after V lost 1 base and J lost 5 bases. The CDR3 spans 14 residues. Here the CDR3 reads CAWSDDRGVTEAFF. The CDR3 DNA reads TGTGCCTGGAGTGATGACAGGGGAGTAACTGAAGCTTTCTTT. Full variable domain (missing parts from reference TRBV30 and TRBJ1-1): SQTIHQWPATLVQPVGSPLSLECTVEGTSNPNLYWYRQAAGRGLQLLFYSVGIGQISSEVPQNLSASRPQDRQFILSSKKLLLSDSGFYLCAWSDDRGVTEAFFGQGTRLTVV.

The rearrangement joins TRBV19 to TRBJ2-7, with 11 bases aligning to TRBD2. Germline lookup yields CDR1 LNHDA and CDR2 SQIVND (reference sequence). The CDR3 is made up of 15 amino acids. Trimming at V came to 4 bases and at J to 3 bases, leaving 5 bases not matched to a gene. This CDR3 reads CASSKALAGGYEQYF. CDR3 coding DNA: TGTGCCAGTAGTAAAGCTCTAGCGGGAGGCTACGAGCAGTACTTC.

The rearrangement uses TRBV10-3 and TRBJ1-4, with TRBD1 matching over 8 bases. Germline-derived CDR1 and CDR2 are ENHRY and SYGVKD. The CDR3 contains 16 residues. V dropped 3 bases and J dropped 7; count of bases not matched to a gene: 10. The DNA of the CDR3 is TGTGCCATCAGTGATGGTGGACAGGGAGACGGTGAAAAACTGTTTTTT. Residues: CAISDGGQGDGEKLFF.

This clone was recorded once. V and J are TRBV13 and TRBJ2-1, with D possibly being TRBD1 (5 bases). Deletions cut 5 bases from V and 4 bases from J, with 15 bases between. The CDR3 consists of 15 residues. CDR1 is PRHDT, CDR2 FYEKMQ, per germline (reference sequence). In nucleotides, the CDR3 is TGTGCCAGCAGCGCACAGGTGTCCTTTTACAATGAGCAGTTCTTC. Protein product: CASSAQVSFYNEQFF.

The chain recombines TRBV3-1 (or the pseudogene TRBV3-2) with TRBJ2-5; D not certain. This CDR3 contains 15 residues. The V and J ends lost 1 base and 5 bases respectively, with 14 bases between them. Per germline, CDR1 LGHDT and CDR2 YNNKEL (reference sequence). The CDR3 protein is CASSQAHGGMETQYF. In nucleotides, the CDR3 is TGTGCCAGCAGCCAAGCGCACGGCGGAATGGAGACCCAGTACTTC.

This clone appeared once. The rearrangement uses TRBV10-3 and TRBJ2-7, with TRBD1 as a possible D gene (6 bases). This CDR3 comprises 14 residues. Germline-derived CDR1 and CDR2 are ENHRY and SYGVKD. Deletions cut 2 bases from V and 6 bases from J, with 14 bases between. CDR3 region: CAISEPGERLEQYF. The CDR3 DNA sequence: TGTGCCATCAGTGAGCCAGGGGAACGGCTCGAGCAGTACTTC.

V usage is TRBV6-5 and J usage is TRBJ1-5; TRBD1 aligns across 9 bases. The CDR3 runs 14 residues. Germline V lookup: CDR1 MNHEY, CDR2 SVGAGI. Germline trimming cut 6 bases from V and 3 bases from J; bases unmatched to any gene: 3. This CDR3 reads CASRGQGSNQPQHF. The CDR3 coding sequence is TGTGCCAGCAGGGGACAGGGATCCAATCAGCCCCAGCATTTT.

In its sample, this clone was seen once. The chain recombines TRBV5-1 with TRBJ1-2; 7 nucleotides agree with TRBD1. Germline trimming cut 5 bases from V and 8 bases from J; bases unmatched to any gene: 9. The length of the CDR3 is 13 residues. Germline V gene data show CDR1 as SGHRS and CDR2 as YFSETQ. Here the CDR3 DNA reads TGCGCCAGCAGACTCGGGACAGACGGAGGCTACACCTTC. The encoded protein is CASRLGTDGGYTF.

The CDR3 loop reads CASSLFIGTGTYNEQFF. In DNA, the CDR3 is TGTGCCAGCAGTTTATTCATCGGGACAGGGACTTACAATGAGCAGTTCTTC. The chain joins TRBV28 to TRBJ2-1, with 9 bases aligning to TRBD1. There are 17 residues in the CDR3. Germline V gene lookup returns CDR1 MDHEN and CDR2 SYDVKM. V gave up 1 base and J gave up 4 bases; unmatched junction bases: 8.

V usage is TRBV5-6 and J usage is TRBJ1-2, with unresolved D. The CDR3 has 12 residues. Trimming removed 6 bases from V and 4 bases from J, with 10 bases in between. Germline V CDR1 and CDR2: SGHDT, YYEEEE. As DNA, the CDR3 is TGTGCCAGCAAAGCCTACGTCTATGGCTACACCTTC. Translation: CASKAYVYGYTF.

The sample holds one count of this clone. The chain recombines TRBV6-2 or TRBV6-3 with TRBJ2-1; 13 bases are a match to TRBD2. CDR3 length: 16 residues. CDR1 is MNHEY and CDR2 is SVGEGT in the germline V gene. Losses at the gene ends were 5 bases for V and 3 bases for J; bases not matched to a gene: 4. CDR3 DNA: TGTGCCAGCAGTGGCCGGACTAGCGGGAGCTACAATGAGCAGTTCTTC. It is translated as CASSGRTSGSYNEQFF.

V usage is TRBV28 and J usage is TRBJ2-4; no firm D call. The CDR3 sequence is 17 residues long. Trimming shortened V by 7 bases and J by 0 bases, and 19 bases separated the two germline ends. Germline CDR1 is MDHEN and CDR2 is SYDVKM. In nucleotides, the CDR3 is TGTGCCAGCAATCCTTTAGCCCCCCCTTCAGCCAAAAACATTCAGTACTTC. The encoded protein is CASNPLAPPSAKNIQYF.

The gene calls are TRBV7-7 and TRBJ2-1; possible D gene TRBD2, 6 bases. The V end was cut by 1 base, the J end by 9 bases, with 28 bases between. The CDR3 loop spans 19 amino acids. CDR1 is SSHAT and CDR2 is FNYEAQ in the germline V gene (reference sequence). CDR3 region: CASSLVPPRAGKLGGEQFF. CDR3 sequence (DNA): TGTGCCAGCAGCTTAGTGCCCCCCCGAGCGGGCAAGCTGGGTGGTGAGCAGTTCTTC.

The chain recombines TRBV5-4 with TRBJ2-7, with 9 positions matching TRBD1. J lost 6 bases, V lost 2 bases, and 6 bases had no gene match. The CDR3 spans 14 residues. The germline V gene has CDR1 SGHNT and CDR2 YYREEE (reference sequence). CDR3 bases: TGTGCCAGCAGCTTCACGGGACAGGGACCCGAGCAGTACTTC. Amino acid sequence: CASSFTGQGPEQYF.

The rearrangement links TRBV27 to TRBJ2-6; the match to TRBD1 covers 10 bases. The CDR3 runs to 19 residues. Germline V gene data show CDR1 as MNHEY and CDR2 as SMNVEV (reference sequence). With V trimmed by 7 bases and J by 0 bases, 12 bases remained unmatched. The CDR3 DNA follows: TGTGCCAGCAAGGAAAGGGCCCGGACAGGGGGCTCTGGGGCCAACGTCCTGACTTTC. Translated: CASKERARTGGSGANVLTF.

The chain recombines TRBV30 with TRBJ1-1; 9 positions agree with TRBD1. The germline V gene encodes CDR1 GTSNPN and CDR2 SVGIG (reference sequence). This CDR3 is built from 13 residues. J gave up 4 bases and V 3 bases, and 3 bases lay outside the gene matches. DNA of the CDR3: TGTGCCTGGAGGGTGACAGGGGGCACTGAAGCTTTCTTT. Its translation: CAWRVTGGTEAFF.

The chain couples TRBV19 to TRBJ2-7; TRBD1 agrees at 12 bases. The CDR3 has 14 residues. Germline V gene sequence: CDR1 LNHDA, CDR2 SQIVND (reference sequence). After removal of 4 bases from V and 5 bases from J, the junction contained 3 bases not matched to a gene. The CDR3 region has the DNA TGTGCCAGTAGTACGGGACAGGGGGCGGACGAGCAGTACTTC. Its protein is CASSTGQGADEQYF.

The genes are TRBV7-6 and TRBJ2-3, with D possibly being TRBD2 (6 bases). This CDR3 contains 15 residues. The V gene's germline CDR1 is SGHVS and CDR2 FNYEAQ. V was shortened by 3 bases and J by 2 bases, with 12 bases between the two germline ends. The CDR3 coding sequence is TGTGCCAGCAGCTTTCCGGAGGGCCCCACAGATACGCAGTATTTT. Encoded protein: CASSFPEGPTDTQYF. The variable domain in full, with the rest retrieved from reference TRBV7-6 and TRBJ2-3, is GAGVSQSPRYKVTKRGQDVALRCDPISGHVSLYWYRQALGQGPEFLTYFNYEAQQDKSGLPNDRFSAERPEGSISTLTIQRTEQRDSAMYRCASSFPEGPTDTQYFGPGTRLTVL.

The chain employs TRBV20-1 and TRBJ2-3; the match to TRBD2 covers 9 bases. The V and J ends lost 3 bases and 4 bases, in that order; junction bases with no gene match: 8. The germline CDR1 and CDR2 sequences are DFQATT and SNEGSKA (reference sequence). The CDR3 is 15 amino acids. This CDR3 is CSASVSGSEADTQYF. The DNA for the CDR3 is TGCAGTGCTAGTGTTAGCGGGAGTGAGGCAGATACGCAGTATTTT.

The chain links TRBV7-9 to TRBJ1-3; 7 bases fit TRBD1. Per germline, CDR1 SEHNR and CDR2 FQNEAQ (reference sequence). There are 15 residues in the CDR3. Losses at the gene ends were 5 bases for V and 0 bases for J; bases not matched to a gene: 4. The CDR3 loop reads CASSPDRFSGNTIYF. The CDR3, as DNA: TGTGCCAGCAGCCCGGACAGGTTCTCTGGAAACACCATATATTTT.

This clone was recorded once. CDR3 sequence reads: CAWSVPASGKNEQFF. DNA of the CDR3: TGTGCCTGGAGTGTACCGGCTAGCGGGAAAAATGAGCAGTTCTTC. The chain recombines TRBV30 with TRBJ2-1; 9 bases agree with TRBD2. The CDR3 sequence is 15 residues long. The trim removed 0 bases at V and 7 bases at J, leaving 7 bases unmatched. Germline V CDR1 and CDR2: GTSNPN, SVGIG (reference sequence).